The sequence of this TCR beta chain was determined in a study of breast tumors, draining lymph nodes, adjacent tissues. Study-level points and caveats: Compared with basal-like, luminal-like tumors shared significantly more repertoire with nontumor tissue. The lymph node origin of tumor T cells was framed as consistent with a hypothesis, not demonstrated. The data were judged consistent with most tumor T cells coming from lymph node and expanding in tumor. Tumor TCR diversity was below lymph nodes but above nontumor tissue.

Germline values: CDR1 DFQATT, CDR2 SNEGSKA (reference sequence). V was trimmed by 3 bases and J by 5 bases, leaving 8 bases between them. The CDR3 is made up of 13 amino acids. The lymph nodes were axillary draining lymph nodes from breast cancer patients. Via MiXCR, TCRdb re-called the multiplex PCR reads, giving one row per CDR3 protein. The sample contains about 94,000 distinct CDR3 sequences, around 28% of which appear only once. This clonotype has a count of ten or more. Its antigen is unidentified. This TCR came from a female donor with breast cancer. Some clones in this sample may be carry-over from other donors' samples. The chain has TRBV20-1 and TRBJ1-6; TRBD1 might be the D (6 bases). The sample was axillary lymph node tissue. CDR3 amino acids: CSARGAHNSPLHF. As DNA, the CDR3 is TGCAGTGCTAGGGGGGCGCATAATTCACCCCTCCACTTT.